These 31 T cell receptor beta chains came from one sample sequenced in a study of CD4+ T cells in melanoma. Profiled with immunoSEQ multiplex PCR; TCRdb holds only in-frame clones, not every one. Here the sample spans 13,000 or so clones, about 64% being singletons. The source material was cells from a culture (not recorded whether cultured in vitro). The source is a human donor with melanoma.

The J gene is TRBJ2-5, the V gene TRBV27, with TRBD2 matching 15 bases. V was pared by 5 bases and J by 3 bases, with 10 bases of the junction left unmatched. Germline V CDR1 and CDR2: MNHEY, SMNVEV (reference sequence). The CDR3 contains 18 residues. CDR3 in amino acids: CASSPGLAGGPDEETQYF. DNA of the CDR3: TGTGCCAGCAGTCCCGGACTAGCGGGGGGGCCAGATGAAGAGACCCAGTACTTC.

The CDR3 spells CASSFTAGAYTGELFF. Here the CDR3 DNA reads TGTGCCAGCAGCTTCACAGCGGGGGCCTACACCGGGGAGCTGTTTTTT. The V call is TRBV5-5, the J call TRBJ2-2, with TRBD2 matching over 8 bases. The J segment lost 3 bases and the V segment lost 2 bases, leaving 6 bases of the junction unmatched. The CDR3 consists of 16 residues. Germline-derived CDR1 and CDR2 are SGHKS and YYEKEE (reference sequence). The full variable domain, with the rest looked up from reference TRBV5-5 and TRBJ2-2, is DAGVTQSPTHLIKTRGQQVTLRCSPISGHKSVSWYQQVLGQGPQFIFQYYEKEERGRGNFPDRFSARQFPNYSSELNVNALLLGDSALYLCASSFTAGAYTGELFFGEGSRLTVL.

The chain couples TRBV6-6 to TRBJ2-7; the match to TRBD1 covers 10 bases. Germline V gene sequence: CDR1 MNHNY, CDR2 SVGAGI (reference sequence). The junction had 7 bases not matched to a gene; V was cut back by 4 bases and J by 1 base. The CDR3 consists of 16 residues. The CDR3 region is CASSSTGQGKSYEQYF. In DNA form, the CDR3 reads TGTGCCAGCAGTTCCACGGGACAGGGGAAATCCTACGAGCAGTACTTC.

In DNA form, the CDR3 reads TGTGCCAGTAGTATTAGTAGACAGGGGCTTCATGGCTACACCTTC. Protein sequence: CASSISRQGLHGYTF. V usage is TRBV19 and J usage is TRBJ1-2; TRBD1 matches at 8 bases. V dropped 3 bases and J dropped 6; count of bases not matched to a gene: 9. The CDR3 contains 15 residues. The V gene's germline CDR1 is LNHDA and CDR2 SQIVND (reference sequence).

Only one count was recorded for this clone. The V call is TRBV4-1, the J call TRBJ1-1; possibly TRBD1 for D (5 bases). The ends were cut back, 4 bases at V and 4 bases at J, with 16 bases in the middle. Germline V lookup: CDR1 MGHRA, CDR2 YSYEKL. The CDR3 totals 15 residues. The CDR3 reads CASSRAQGQGTEAFF. The CDR3 nucleotides read TGCGCCAGCAGCCGCGCGCAGGGTCAGGGCACTGAAGCTTTCTTT.

This clone has a single count. This chain links TRBV6-5 with TRBJ2-1, with D maybe TRBD2 (5 bases). Deletions cut 6 bases from V and 5 bases from J, with 11 bases between. This CDR3 contains 13 residues. Per germline, CDR1 MNHEY and CDR2 SVGAGI. CDR3 DNA: TGTGCCAGCAGGCGGGTGATAAACAATGAGCAGTTCTTC. Translation gives CASRRVINNEQFF.

V gene TRBV2 combines with J gene TRBJ2-1, with TRBD2 matching 7 bases. From germline, CDR1 is SNHLY and CDR2 FYNNEI. The CDR3 is made up of 15 amino acids. With V trimmed by 4 bases and J by 2 bases, 5 bases remained unmatched. The CDR3 loop is CASSVGGETYNEQFF. DNA for the CDR3: TGTGCCAGCAGTGTGGGGGGGGAGACCTACAATGAGCAGTTCTTC.

V and J are TRBV2 and TRBJ1-6, with 7 bases lining up with TRBD1. Trimming cost V 6 bases and J 1 base; bases outside gene matches: 6. Germline loops: CDR1 SNHLY, CDR2 FYNNEI. The CDR3 length is 16 residues. Written as DNA, the CDR3 is TGTGCCAGCAGAGGGGGCGCAGGTTCCTATAATTCACCCCTCCACTTT. The encoded protein is CASRGGAGSYNSPLHF.

This clone was seen a handful of times. The chain is built from TRBV30 and TRBJ1-1; D gene unclear. The germline gives CDR1 GTSNPN, CDR2 SVGIG (reference sequence). The CDR3 runs 13 residues. V shed 1 base and J shed 1 base, with 7 bases lying between them. The CDR3 region is CAWSGQANTEAFF. The CDR3 DNA follows: TGTGCCTGGAGTGGTCAGGCGAACACTGAAGCTTTCTTT.

The CDR3 DNA is TGTGCCAGCAGCCCCGACAGGTCTGGGGCCAACGTCCTGACTTTC. It specifies CASSPDRSGANVLTF. This chain joins TRBV5-4 and TRBJ2-6, with D possibly TRBD1 on 6 matching bases. CDR3 length: 15 amino acids. The V and J ends lost 4 bases and 1 base respectively, with 9 bases between them. From germline, CDR1 is SGHNT and CDR2 YYREEE (reference sequence).

This rearrangement joins TRBV2 to TRBJ2-3; 8 positions agree with TRBD2. Germline V gives CDR1 SNHLY, CDR2 FYNNEI. The V segment lost 3 bases and the J segment 7 bases; nucleotides outside the gene matches: 6. The CDR3 sequence is 14 residues long. In DNA, the CDR3 is TGTGCCAGCAGTGAGGCAGCGGGGGTGAATACGCAGTATTTT. As protein: CASSEAAGVNTQYF.

V and J are TRBV7-9 and TRBJ1-4; the match to TRBD1 covers 8 bases. The germline gives CDR1 SEHNR, CDR2 FQNEAQ (reference sequence). This CDR3 is built from 16 residues. J lost 4 bases, V lost 5 bases, and 9 bases had no gene match. CDR3 nucleotide sequence: TGTGCCAGCAGCCCTCTCAGGGGGCGGAGTAATGAAAAACTGTTTTTT. Translation: CASSPLRGRSNEKLFF.

This clone has a handful of counts. This chain links TRBV6-5 with TRBJ2-7; D possibly corresponds to TRBD1 (6 bases). Germline V gene data show CDR1 as MNHEY and CDR2 as SVGAGI. There are 12 residues in the CDR3. The V end lost 9 bases, the J end lost 2 bases, and 11 bases lay between the germline ends. CDR3 amino acids: CASTDRTYEQYF. The CDR3, as DNA: TGTGCCAGTACGGACAGAACCTACGAGCAGTACTTC.

V is TRBV6-6 and J is TRBJ2-1, with TRBD2 matching over 11 bases. Germline CDR1 and CDR2: MNHNY and SVGAGI (reference sequence). V gave up 3 bases and J gave up 9 bases; unmatched junction bases: 7. The CDR3 consists of 15 residues. The CDR3 is CASSYLSGGAVEQFF. The CDR3 DNA follows: TGTGCCAGCAGTTATCTTAGCGGGGGGGCTGTTGAGCAGTTCTTC.

Written as DNA, the CDR3 is TGTGCCAGCGTCCGGACAGCCGGGACGCCACGAAAGGGTCACAATGAGCAGTTCTTC. Its translation is CASVRTAGTPRKGHNEQFF. This sequence joins TRBV6-4 and TRBJ2-1, with a possible D match to TRBD1 (6 bases). The germline V and J ends were trimmed by 8 bases and 5 bases, with 31 bases remaining between them. CDR3 size: 19 residues. Looked up from germline, CDR1 is MRHNA and CDR2 is SNTAGT.

The rearrangement links TRBV7-2 to TRBJ1-2; a possible D gene is TRBD1 (6 bases). The CDR3 covers 12 residues. V lost 2 bases and J lost 13, with 14 bases in between. The V gene's germline CDR1 is SGHTA and CDR2 FQGNSA. CDR3 sequence: CASSLTQGLGTF. Written as DNA, the CDR3 is TGTGCCAGCAGCTTAACTCAGGGGCTCGGCACCTTC.

The genes are TRBV7-9 and TRBJ2-1; D is ambiguous. Germline V gene lookup returns CDR1 SEHNR and CDR2 FQNEAQ (reference sequence). The germline V and J ends were trimmed by 5 bases and 2 bases, with 16 bases remaining between them. The length of the CDR3 is 16 residues. Written as DNA, the CDR3 is TGTGCCAGCAGCCCCTTATCGGGTGCGACCTACAATGAGCAGTTCTTC. It codes for CASSPLSGATYNEQFF.

The rearrangement links TRBV7-2 to TRBJ1-6; D not certain. The CDR3 sequence is 13 residues long. V gave up 5 bases and J gave up 4 bases, with 6 bases separating them. Germline loops: CDR1 SGHTA, CDR2 FQGNSA. DNA for the CDR3: TGTGCCAGCAGCGGAGATTATAATTCACCCCTCCACTTT. The encoded protein is CASSGDYNSPLHF.

The genes are TRBV11-3 and TRBJ2-2, with 7 bases lining up with TRBD2. V was clipped by 5 bases and J by 4 bases; unmatched bases: 7. Germline CDR1 reads SGHNT; CDR2 reads YENEEA. The CDR3 runs to 15 residues. The chain's CDR3 is CASSLWSSGTGELFF. CDR3 coding DNA: TGTGCCAGCAGCCTCTGGTCTAGCGGCACCGGGGAGCTGTTTTTT.

The chain employs TRBV15 and TRBJ2-1; the D call may be TRBD1 or TRBD2 (5 bases each). The CDR3 spans 14 residues. The V and J ends lost 0 bases and 10 bases respectively, with 13 bases between them. CDR1 and CDR2 (germline): LNHNV, YYDKDF (reference sequence). This CDR3 is CATSRDLGVGEQFF. The CDR3 bases are TGTGCCACCAGCAGAGACCTGGGGGTCGGAGAGCAGTTCTTC.

The V call is TRBV5-1, the J call TRBJ2-7; D ambiguous. CDR1 is SGHRS, CDR2 YFSETQ, per germline. CDR3 length equals 16 residues. Trimming cost V 2 bases and J 3 bases, with 18 bases left between them. CDR3 loop: CASSFLYRPQFYEQYF. In DNA form, the CDR3 reads TGCGCCAGCAGCTTTTTGTACCGACCCCAATTCTACGAGCAGTACTTC.

J is TRBJ2-3 and V is TRBV5-1; tentatively, D is TRBD1 (5 bases). Trimming stripped 4 bases from V and 2 bases from J, with 11 bases between. CDR1 SGHRS and CDR2 YFSETQ come from the germline V gene. The CDR3 has 14 residues. CDR3: CASSKGPVTDTQYF. The CDR3 region has the DNA TGCGCCAGCAGCAAGGGGCCGGTCACAGATACGCAGTATTTT.

The chain has TRBV2 and TRBJ1-6; TRBD1 matches 10 bases. J gave up 7 bases and V 10 bases, and 10 bases lay outside the gene matches. Germline V gene lookup returns CDR1 SNHLY and CDR2 FYNNEI. This CDR3 is 15 amino acids long. In DNA form, the CDR3 reads TGTGCCAACGCGTTACGGACAGGGGGGAATTCACCCCTCCACTTT. It is translated as CANALRTGGNSPLHF.

The V gene is TRBV5-5, the J gene TRBJ2-4; 8 nucleotides agree with TRBD1. Germline V lookup: CDR1 SGHKS, CDR2 YYEKEE (reference sequence). V lost 4 bases, J lost 9 bases, and 3 bases stayed unmatched. The CDR3 spans 12 residues. This CDR3 reads CASSRQGSIQYF. In DNA form, the CDR3 reads TGTGCCAGCAGCCGACAGGGGAGCATTCAGTACTTC.

The rearrangement links TRBV9 to TRBJ2-1; 11 bases map to TRBD2. Germline lookup yields CDR1 SGDLS and CDR2 YYNGEE. The CDR3 is 16 residues long. J gave up 3 bases and V 0 bases, and 2 bases lay outside the gene matches. The CDR3 reads CASSVGLAGNYNEQFF. The CDR3 nucleotides are TGTGCCAGCAGCGTAGGACTAGCGGGAAACTACAATGAGCAGTTCTTC.

The chain employs TRBV7-2 and TRBJ2-1, with D perhaps TRBD2 (5 bases). The CDR3 loop spans 15 amino acids. CDR1 and CDR2 (germline): SGHTA, FQGNSA. V lost 1 base, J lost 7 bases, and 14 bases lay in between. This CDR3 reads CASSLGGGSRNEQFF. CDR3 bases: TGTGCCAGCAGCTTAGGGGGTGGGAGCCGTAATGAGCAGTTCTTC. Combining the CDR3 with reference TRBV7-2 and TRBJ2-1 gives the whole variable domain GAGVSQSPSNKVTEKGKDVELRCDPISGHTALYWYRQSLGQGLEFLIYFQGNSAPDKSGLPSDRFSAERTGGSVSTLTIQRTQQEDSAVYLCASSLGGGSRNEQFFGPGTRLTVL.

The genes are TRBV10-2 and TRBJ2-3; 7 nucleotides agree with TRBD2. The CDR3 runs to 15 residues. The germline V gene has CDR1 WSHSY and CDR2 SAAADI. V was clipped by 7 bases and J by 6 bases; unmatched bases: 13. Here the CDR3 reads CASNAGTGEGDTQYF. In DNA form, the CDR3 reads TGCGCCAGCAACGCGGGTACGGGGGAGGGGGATACGCAGTATTTT.

The V and J genes are TRBV5-6 and TRBJ1-6; a weak D match, TRBD1 (6 bases). The CDR3 sequence is 18 residues long. Trimming removed 1 base at V and 1 base at J, with 15 bases between. Germline V gives CDR1 SGHDT, CDR2 YYEEEE. In DNA form, the CDR3 reads TGTGCCAGCAGCTTGACGGGGGCCGCAGGGTCCTATAATTCACCCCTCCACTTT. Protein product: CASSLTGAAGSYNSPLHF.

V gene TRBV18 combines with J gene TRBJ1-2; D is unclear. V lost 5 bases and J lost 9, with 19 bases in between. CDR3 length: 14 residues. The germline V gene has CDR1 KGHSH and CDR2 LQKENI. CDR3 protein: CASSIQTRSGSYTF. In DNA, the CDR3 is TGTGCCAGCTCAATCCAAACCCGGTCGGGGAGCTACACCTTC. Supplemented by reference TRBV18 and TRBJ1-2, the full variable domain reads NAGVMQNPRHLVRRRGQEARLRCSPMKGHSHVYWYRQLPEEGLKFMVYLQKENIIDESGMPKERFSAEFPKEGPSILRIQQVVRGDSAAYFCASSIQTRSGSYTFGSGTRLTVV.

V gene TRBV25-1 combines with J gene TRBJ2-5; D is unclear. The V gene's germline CDR1 is MGHDK and CDR2 SYGVNS. V lost 2 bases to trimming and J lost 0 bases, with 7 bases between them. The CDR3 is made up of 14 amino acids. The CDR3 DNA reads as TGTGCCAGCAGTGAAGAGCACCACCAAGAGACCCAGTACTTC. This sequence encodes CASSEEHHQETQYF. The full variable domain, with the rest looked up from reference TRBV25-1 and TRBJ2-5, is EADIYQTPRYLVIGTGKKITLECSQTMGHDKMYWYQQDPGMELHLIHYSYGVNSTEKGDLSSESTVSRIRTEHFPLTLESARPSHTSQYLCASSEEHHQETQYFGPGTRLLVL.

The chain carries TRBV30 and TRBJ1-4; D ambiguous. Germline V gene lookup returns CDR1 GTSNPN and CDR2 SVGIG (reference sequence). The germline V and J ends were trimmed by 0 bases and 8 bases, with 7 bases remaining between them. This CDR3 has 12 residues. CDR3 amino acids: CAWSVIREKLFF. Here the CDR3 DNA reads TGTGCCTGGAGTGTAATAAGGGAAAAACTGTTTTTT.